The source of this T cell receptor beta chain is a study of shared clonotypes between healthy human individuals. In the study overall: CD8 memory received one plate per donor, CD8 naive two, CD4 memory three and CD4 naive three.

At deep level, the assay was performed. Sequencing used immunoSEQ multiplex PCR; TCRdb keeps in-frame clones, though not all of them. The sample gives about 340,000 clones, 70% to 75% of which show up once; less than 11% is in the top ten. Study donors comprised healthy, HIV-negative adults devoid of recent acute infection or vaccination. There were only Caucasian adults among the donors, and all lived in Nashville, Tennessee. CDR3 size: 14 residues. Germline CDR1 and CDR2: SGHVS and FNYEAQ. Between the trimmed V and J ends, which lost 5 bases and 0 bases, there was a span of 10 bases. The receptor's source is a young man in good health. Sequenced sample: memory CD4+ T cells sorted from blood. Subset here: CD45RA-negative fraction. The chain carries TRBV7-6 and TRBJ1-1; tentatively, D is TRBD1 (5 bases). CDR3 nucleotides: TGTGCCAGCAGCCGGGGCGGGGTGAACACTGAAGCTTTCTTT. It codes for CASSRGGVNTEAFF.